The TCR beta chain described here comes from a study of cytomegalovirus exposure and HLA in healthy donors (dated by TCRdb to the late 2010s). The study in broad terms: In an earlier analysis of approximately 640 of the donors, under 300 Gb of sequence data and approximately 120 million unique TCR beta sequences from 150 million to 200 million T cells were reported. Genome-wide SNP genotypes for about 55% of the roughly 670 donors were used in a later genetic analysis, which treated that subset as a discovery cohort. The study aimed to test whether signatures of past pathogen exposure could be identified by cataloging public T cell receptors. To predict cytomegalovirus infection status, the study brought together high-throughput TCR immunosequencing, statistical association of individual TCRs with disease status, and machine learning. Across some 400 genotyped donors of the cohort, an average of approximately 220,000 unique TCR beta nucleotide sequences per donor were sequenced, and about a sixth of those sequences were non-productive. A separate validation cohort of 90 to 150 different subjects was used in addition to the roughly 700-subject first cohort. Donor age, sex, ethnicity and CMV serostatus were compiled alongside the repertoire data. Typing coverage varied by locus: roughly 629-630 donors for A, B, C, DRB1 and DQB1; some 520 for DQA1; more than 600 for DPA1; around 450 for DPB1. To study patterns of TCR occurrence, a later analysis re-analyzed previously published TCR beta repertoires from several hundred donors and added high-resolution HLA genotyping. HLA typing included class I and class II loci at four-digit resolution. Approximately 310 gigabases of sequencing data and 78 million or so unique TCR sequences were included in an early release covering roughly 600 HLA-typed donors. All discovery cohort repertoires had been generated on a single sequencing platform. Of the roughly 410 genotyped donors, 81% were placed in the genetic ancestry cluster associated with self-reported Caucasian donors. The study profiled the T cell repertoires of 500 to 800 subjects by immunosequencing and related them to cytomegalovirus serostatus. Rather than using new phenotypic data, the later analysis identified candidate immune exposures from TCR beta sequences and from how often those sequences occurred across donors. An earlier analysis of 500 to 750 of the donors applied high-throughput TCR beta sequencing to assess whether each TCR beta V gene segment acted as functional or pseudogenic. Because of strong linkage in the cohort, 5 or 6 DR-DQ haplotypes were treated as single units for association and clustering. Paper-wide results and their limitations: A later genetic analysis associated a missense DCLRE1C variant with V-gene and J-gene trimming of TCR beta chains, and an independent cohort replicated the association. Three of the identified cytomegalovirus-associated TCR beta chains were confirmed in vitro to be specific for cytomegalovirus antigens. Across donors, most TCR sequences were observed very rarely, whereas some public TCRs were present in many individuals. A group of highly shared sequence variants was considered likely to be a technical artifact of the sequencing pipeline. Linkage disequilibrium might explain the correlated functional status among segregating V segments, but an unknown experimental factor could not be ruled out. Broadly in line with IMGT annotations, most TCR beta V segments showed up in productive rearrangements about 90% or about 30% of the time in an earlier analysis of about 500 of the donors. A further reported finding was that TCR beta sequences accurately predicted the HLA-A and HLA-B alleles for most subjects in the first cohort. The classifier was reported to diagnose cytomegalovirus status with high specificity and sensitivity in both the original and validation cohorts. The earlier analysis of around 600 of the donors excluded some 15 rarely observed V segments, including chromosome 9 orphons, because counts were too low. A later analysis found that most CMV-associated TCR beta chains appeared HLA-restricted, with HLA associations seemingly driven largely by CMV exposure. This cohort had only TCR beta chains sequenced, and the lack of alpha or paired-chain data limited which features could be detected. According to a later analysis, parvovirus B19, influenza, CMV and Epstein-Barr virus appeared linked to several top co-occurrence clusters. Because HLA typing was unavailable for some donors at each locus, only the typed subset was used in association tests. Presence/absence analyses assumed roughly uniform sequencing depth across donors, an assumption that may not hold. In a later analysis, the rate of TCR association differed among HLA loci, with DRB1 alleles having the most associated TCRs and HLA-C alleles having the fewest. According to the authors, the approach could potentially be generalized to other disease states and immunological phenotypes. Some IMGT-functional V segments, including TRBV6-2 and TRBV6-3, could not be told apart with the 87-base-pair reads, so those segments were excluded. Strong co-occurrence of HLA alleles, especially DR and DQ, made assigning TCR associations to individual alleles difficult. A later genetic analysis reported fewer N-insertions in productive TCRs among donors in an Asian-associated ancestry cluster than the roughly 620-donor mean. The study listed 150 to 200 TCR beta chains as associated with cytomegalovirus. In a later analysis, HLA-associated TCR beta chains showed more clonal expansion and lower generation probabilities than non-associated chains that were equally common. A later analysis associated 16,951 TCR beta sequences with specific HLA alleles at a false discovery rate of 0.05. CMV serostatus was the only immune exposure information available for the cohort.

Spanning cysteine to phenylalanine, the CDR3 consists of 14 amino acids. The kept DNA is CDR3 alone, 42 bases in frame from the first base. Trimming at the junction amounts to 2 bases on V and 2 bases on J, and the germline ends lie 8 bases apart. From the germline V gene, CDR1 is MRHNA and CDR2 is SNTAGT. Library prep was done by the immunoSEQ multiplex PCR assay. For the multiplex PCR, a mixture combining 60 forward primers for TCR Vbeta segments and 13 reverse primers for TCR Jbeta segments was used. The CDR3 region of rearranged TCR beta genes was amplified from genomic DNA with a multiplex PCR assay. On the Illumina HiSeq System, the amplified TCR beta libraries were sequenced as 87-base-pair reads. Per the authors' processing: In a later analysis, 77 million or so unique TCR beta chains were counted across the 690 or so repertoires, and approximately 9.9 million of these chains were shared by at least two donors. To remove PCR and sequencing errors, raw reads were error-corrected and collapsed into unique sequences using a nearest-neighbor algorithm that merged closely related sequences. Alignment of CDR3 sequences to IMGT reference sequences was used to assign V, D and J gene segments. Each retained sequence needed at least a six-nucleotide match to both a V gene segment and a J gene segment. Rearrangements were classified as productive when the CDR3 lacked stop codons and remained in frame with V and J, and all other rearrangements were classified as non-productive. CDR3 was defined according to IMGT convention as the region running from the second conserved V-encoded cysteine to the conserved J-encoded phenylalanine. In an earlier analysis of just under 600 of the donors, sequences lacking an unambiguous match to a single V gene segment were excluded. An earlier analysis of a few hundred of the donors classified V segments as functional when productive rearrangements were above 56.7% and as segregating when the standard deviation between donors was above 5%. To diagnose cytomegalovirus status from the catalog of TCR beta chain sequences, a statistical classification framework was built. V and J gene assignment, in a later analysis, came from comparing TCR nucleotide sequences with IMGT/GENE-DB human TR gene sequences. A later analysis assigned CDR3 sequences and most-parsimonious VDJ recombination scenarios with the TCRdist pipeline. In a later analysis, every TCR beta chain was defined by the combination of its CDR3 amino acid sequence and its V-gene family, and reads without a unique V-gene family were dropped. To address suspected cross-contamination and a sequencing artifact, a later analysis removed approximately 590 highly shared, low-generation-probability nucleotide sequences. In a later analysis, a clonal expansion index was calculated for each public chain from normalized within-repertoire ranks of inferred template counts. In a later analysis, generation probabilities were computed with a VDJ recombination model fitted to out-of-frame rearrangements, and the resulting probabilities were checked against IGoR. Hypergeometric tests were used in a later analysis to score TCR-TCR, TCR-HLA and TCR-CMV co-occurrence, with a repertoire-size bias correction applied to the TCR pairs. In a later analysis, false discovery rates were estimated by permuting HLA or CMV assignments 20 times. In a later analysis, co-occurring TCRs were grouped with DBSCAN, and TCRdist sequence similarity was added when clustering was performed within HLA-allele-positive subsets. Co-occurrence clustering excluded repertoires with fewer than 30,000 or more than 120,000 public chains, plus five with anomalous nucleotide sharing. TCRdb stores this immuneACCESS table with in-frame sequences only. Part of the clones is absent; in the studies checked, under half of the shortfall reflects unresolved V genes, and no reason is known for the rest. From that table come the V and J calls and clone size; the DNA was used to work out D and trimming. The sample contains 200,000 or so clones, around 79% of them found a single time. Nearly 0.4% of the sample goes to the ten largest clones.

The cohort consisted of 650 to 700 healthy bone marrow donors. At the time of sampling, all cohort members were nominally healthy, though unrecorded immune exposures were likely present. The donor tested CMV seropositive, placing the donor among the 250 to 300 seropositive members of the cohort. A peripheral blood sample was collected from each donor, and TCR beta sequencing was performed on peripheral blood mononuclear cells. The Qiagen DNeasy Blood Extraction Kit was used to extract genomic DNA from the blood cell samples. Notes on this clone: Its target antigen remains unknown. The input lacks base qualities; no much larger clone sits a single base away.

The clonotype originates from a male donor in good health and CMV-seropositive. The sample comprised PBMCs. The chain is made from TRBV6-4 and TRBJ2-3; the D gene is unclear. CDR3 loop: CASSDLAITDTQYF. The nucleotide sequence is TGTGCCAGCAGTGACCTTGCTATCACAGATACGCAGTATTTT.